Below, 22 T cell receptor beta chains from the same sample are listed, as sequenced in a study of T cells in women clearing cervical HPV infection. Profiling relied on immunoSEQ multiplex PCR, and the TCRdb table lists in-frame clones only, not all of them. In total, the table holds roughly 50,000 clones. The material sequenced was blood buffy coat. These receptors came from a woman between 18 and 69 years old with a cervical HPV16 infection that either progressed to CIN3+ or cleared (not recorded which).

Concerning this clone: The read comes to an end 3 residues before the CDR3 does, leaving the germline J gene to fill in the end. The J gene is TRBJ2-2, the V gene TRBV30, with 11 nucleotides matching TRBD1. V lost 1 base to trimming and J lost 4 bases; unmatched junction nucleotides: 8. The CDR3 extends over 17 amino acids. In germline, CDR1 is GTSNPN, CDR2 SVGIG (reference sequence). CDR3 sequence: CAWSGGTGGDSTGELFF. The CDR3 DNA, read in part, is TGTGCCTGGAGTGGGGGGACAGGGGGGGACAGCACCGGGGAG.

Regarding this clone: The read ends 3 residues shy of where the CDR3 ends; the end is completed using the germline J gene. The chain uses TRBV7-2 and TRBJ1-4; 7 positions match TRBD1. CDR3 length equals 13 residues. CDR1 and CDR2 (germline): SGHTA, FQGNSA. This chain's CDR3 is CASSVGTVSPLFF. The DNA read from the CDR3 is TGTGCCAGCAGCGTCGGGACAGTTTCACCA.

Details on this clone: The read terminates 3 residues before the CDR3 end, so the remaining end is supplied by the germline J gene. The V gene is TRBV30, the J gene TRBJ1-4; possibly TRBD1 for D (5 bases). Germline lookup yields CDR1 GTSNPN and CDR2 SVGIG (reference sequence). This CDR3 spans 13 amino acids. The V and J ends lost 8 bases and 0 bases respectively, with 10 bases between them. The CDR3 DNA, read in part, is TGTGCCGGTACAGGTGCAACTAATGAAAAA. Its protein is CAGTGATNEK. The CDR3 in its entirety is CAGTGATNEKLFF.

With respect to this clone: From the germline J gene comes the end of the CDR3, since the read stops 3 residues before it. The chain combines TRBV6-2 or TRBV6-3 with TRBJ2-1; 10 nucleotides match TRBD2. The CDR3 consists of 15 residues. Per the germline V gene, CDR1 is MNHEY and CDR2 is SVGEGT. V was clipped by 4 bases and J by 5 bases; unmatched bases: 5. CDR3 amino acids: CASSLTSGNNNEQFF. The CDR3 bases that were read are TGTGCCAGCAGTTTAACTAGCGGGAATAACAATGAG.

In the case of this clone: The read terminates 3 residues before the CDR3 end, so the remaining end is supplied by the germline J gene. V and J are TRBV11-2 and TRBJ2-1; 8 positions match TRBD1. Trimming at V came to 0 bases and at J to 5 bases, leaving 3 bases not matched to a gene. The CDR3 covers 15 residues. The germline gives CDR1 SGHAT, CDR2 FQNNGV. CDR3 protein: CASSLDLDRDNEQFF. Partial CDR3 DNA: TGTGCCAGCAGCTTAGATCTGGACAGGGACAATGAG.

CDR3 sequence reads: CSGAGNTEAFF. The DNA read from the CDR3 is TGCAGCGGGGCCGGGAACACTGAA. The chain uses TRBV29-1 and TRBJ1-1; D is uncertain. Read data end 3 residues before the CDR3 end; the end is taken from the germline J gene. Germline V gives CDR1 SQVTM, CDR2 ANQGSEA. V lost 7 bases and J lost 1, with 7 bases in between. The CDR3 spans 11 residues.

The DNA read from the CDR3 is TGTGCCAGCAGCCAAGGAGGGGGCAACTATGGC. Translated, it gives CASSQGGGNYG. The entire CDR3 protein is CASSQGGGNYGYTF. This sequence joins TRBV14 and TRBJ1-2; 7 bases align to TRBD1. The read gets to within 3 residues of the CDR3 end, and the germline J gene fills in the rest. The length of the CDR3 is 14 residues. J gave up 2 bases and V 1 base, and 1 base lay outside the gene matches. Looked up from germline, CDR1 is SGHDN and CDR2 is FVKESK.

Comment on this clone: The observed sequence ends 3 residues before the CDR3 terminus, with the missing tail filled in from the germline J gene. The rearrangement uses TRBV2 and TRBJ2-5, with a tentative D call TRBD2 (6 bases). The germline V gene encodes CDR1 SNHLY and CDR2 FYNNEI. The CDR3 is 13 amino acids. Trimming shortened V by 9 bases and J by 2 bases, and 13 bases separated the two germline ends. CDR3 DNA, as far as it was read: TGTGCCAGAAGGCTGGGGGGACAAGAGACC. Amino acids: CARRLGGQET. The CDR3 reads in full as CARRLGGQETQYF.

On this clone: Read data end 3 residues before the CDR3 end; the end is taken from the germline J gene. The chain combines TRBV30 with TRBJ1-6; D unclear. The CDR3 has 14 residues. V was cut by 0 bases and J by 7 bases, with 10 bases left in between. Germline lookup yields CDR1 GTSNPN and CDR2 SVGIG (reference sequence). CDR3 DNA, as far as it was read: TGTGCCTGGAGTGTAGCGGGCCCCAATTCACCC. Protein product: CAWSVAGPNSP. The full CDR3 is CAWSVAGPNSPLHF.

Note on this clone: Read data end 3 residues before the CDR3 end; the end is taken from the germline J gene. The chain has TRBV29-1 and TRBJ1-2; TRBD1 aligns across 7 bases. Losses at the gene ends were 4 bases for V and 4 bases for J; bases not matched to a gene: 24. The CDR3 totals 19 residues. CDR1 is SQVTM and CDR2 is ANQGSEA in the germline V gene. Incomplete CDR3 DNA: TGCAGCGTTGTACAGGGGACTGGGGGACGGAACCACCATCTCTATGGC. Encoded protein: CSVVQGTGGRNHHLYG. The CDR3 reads in full as CSVVQGTGGRNHHLYGYTF.

About this clone itself: The read halts 3 residues ahead of the CDR3 end, with the missing end drawn from the germline J gene. J is TRBJ1-2 and V is TRBV6-2 or TRBV6-3; the match to TRBD1 covers 8 bases. With V trimmed by 7 bases and J by 6 bases, 10 bases remained unmatched. Per germline, CDR1 MNHEY and CDR2 SVGEGT. The CDR3 consists of 14 residues. The CDR3 DNA, read in part, is TGTGCCAGCACCCGGGACAGGTCCCTTAATGGC. This sequence encodes CASTRDRSLNG. The full CDR3 is CASTRDRSLNGYTF.

Concerning this clone itself: The sequence runs out 3 residues before the end of the CDR3; the remainder is reconstructed from the germline J gene. The chain has TRBV5-1 and TRBJ1-1, with D tentatively TRBD1 (6 bases). Germline CDR1 and CDR2: SGHRS and YFSETQ. The CDR3 is 15 amino acids. CDR3 sequence: CASSPSGGAGETAFF. The CDR3 bases that were read are TGCGCCAGCAGTCCTAGCGGGGGGGCCGGAGAGACA.

Worth noting for this clone: The sequenced fragment ends 3 residues before the CDR3 boundary, so the rest is inferred from the germline J gene. V is TRBV5-1 and J is TRBJ2-3; weak D call: TRBD2 (7 bases). The length of the CDR3 is 15 residues. Germline lookup yields CDR1 SGHRS and CDR2 YFSETQ. V was pared by 10 bases and J by 2 bases, with 20 bases between. CDR3 DNA, as far as it was read: TGCGCCTGTACTTCGGGGGGCAGAACCACAGATACG. This translates into CACTSGGRTTDT. The complete CDR3 protein is CACTSGGRTTDTQYF.

On this clone: The CDR3 is cut off 3 residues early in the read; its end comes from the germline J gene. This sequence joins TRBV20-1 and TRBJ2-1; tentative D call: TRBD2 (5 bases). The V and J ends lost 3 bases and 7 bases respectively, with 10 bases between them. The CDR3 consists of 12 residues. Looked up from germline, CDR1 is DFQATT and CDR2 is SNEGSKA (reference sequence). Incomplete CDR3 DNA: TGCAGTGCTAGCGGGGTCTCGAATGAG. It codes for CSASGVSNE. The whole CDR3 region reads CSASGVSNEQFF.

For this clone: With the read ending 3 residues before the CDR3 end, the germline J gene is used to fill in that end. V usage is TRBV5-5 and J usage is TRBJ2-7; possibly TRBD1 for D (5 bases). Germline CDR1 SGHKS, CDR2 YYEKEE (reference sequence). V dropped 2 bases and J dropped 5 bases, with 14 bases sitting between them. The CDR3 runs to 14 residues. The CDR3 DNA, read in part, is TGTGCCAGCAGCTTCATACAGGATTTCCACGAG. It translates to CASSFIQDFHE. The whole CDR3 sequence reads CASSFIQDFHEQYF. Full variable domain (missing parts from reference TRBV5-5 and TRBJ2-7): DAGVTQSPTHLIKTRGQQVTLRCSPISGHKSVSWYQQVLGQGPQFIFQYYEKEERGRGNFPDRFSARQFPNYSSELNVNALLLGDSALYLCASSFIQDFHEQYFGPGTRLTVT.

As regards this clone: The observed sequence ends 3 residues before the CDR3 terminus, with the missing tail filled in from the germline J gene. This chain joins TRBV30 and TRBJ2-1, with TRBD2 matching 13 bases. J lost 2 bases, V lost 2 bases, and 6 bases had no gene match. The CDR3 is 17 residues long. CDR1 and CDR2 from the germline V gene are GTSNPN and SVGIG (reference sequence). This CDR3 reads CAWSFRLAGGPYNEQFF. Incomplete CDR3 DNA: TGTGCCTGGAGTTTCCGACTAGCGGGAGGACCCTACAATGAG.

With regard to this clone: The read stops 3 residues short of the end of the CDR3; the missing end is completed from the germline J gene. The chain carries TRBV29-1 and TRBJ2-1; the match to TRBD1 covers 9 bases. This CDR3 spans 13 amino acids. The germline V gene has CDR1 SQVTM and CDR2 ANQGSEA. V lost 3 bases and J lost 9; bases outside the gene matches: 6. The part of the CDR3 DNA that was read is TGCAGCGTTGATACAGGGGGCCGGGGTGAG. Its translation: CSVDTGGRGE. The full-length CDR3 reads as CSVDTGGRGEQFF.

Notes on this clone: The CDR3 extends 3 residues past the end of the read, so its final part is completed from the germline J gene. The rearrangement uses TRBV27 and TRBJ2-1; 10 positions match TRBD2. Germline CDR1 and CDR2: MNHEY and SMNVEV (reference sequence). The CDR3 extends over 15 amino acids. V was clipped by 0 bases and J by 9 bases; unmatched bases: 5. The sequenced part of the CDR3 DNA is TGTGCCAGCAGTTTATCCGGGACTAGCGTCGGTGAG. Translation: CASSLSGTSVGE. The whole CDR3 sequence is CASSLSGTSVGEQFF.

On this clone itself: Coverage ceases 3 residues before the CDR3 finishes, and the germline J gene fills in the end. V usage is TRBV5-1 and J usage is TRBJ2-1, with 10 bases that match TRBD2. CDR3 size: 16 residues. The junction had 8 bases not matched to a gene; V was cut back by 1 base and J by 7 bases. CDR1 and CDR2 from the germline V gene are SGHRS and YFSETQ. Here the CDR3 reads CASSLTSGTPGNEQFF. The sequenced CDR3 bases are TGCGCCAGCAGCTTGACTAGCGGGACCCCCGGTAATGAG.

The sequenced part of the CDR3 DNA is TGTGCCAGTAGTCGGACACTAGATACG. Translated: CASSRTLDT. The CDR3 reads in full as CASSRTLDTQYF. The chain combines TRBV19 with TRBJ2-3, with D possibly TRBD1 on 5 matching bases. The read gets to within 3 residues of the CDR3 end, and the germline J gene fills in the rest. This CDR3 is built from 12 residues. CDR1 is LNHDA and CDR2 is SQIVND in the germline V gene (reference sequence). V was trimmed by 5 bases and J by 5 bases, leaving 8 bases between them.

Points on this clone: Coverage ceases 3 residues before the CDR3 finishes, and the germline J gene fills in the end. The chain uses TRBV20-1 and TRBJ2-5; D perhaps matches TRBD1 (6 bases). CDR1 is DFQATT, CDR2 SNEGSKA, per germline (reference sequence). The CDR3 has 13 amino acids. V lost 0 bases to trimming and J lost 5 bases, with 10 bases between them. The CDR3: CSARERGMETQYF. The sequenced CDR3 bases are TGCAGTGCTAGAGAGAGGGGGATGGAGACC.

Comments on this clone: Read sequence stops 3 residues before the CDR3 end, and the germline J gene provides the missing end. The J gene is TRBJ1-1, the V gene TRBV7-9; TRBD1 aligns across 7 bases. CDR1 and CDR2 (germline): SEHNR, FQNEAQ (reference sequence). J was trimmed by 6 bases and V by 3 bases; bases with no gene match: 1. The CDR3 runs to 12 residues. CDR3 DNA (partial): TGTGCCAGCAGCTTTGGGACAGCTGAA. Translation: CASSFGTAE. The complete CDR3 protein is CASSFGTAEAFF.